This TCR beta chain is drawn from a study of blood T cell repertoires in COVID-19. Study information: Whether acute or convalescent, the COVID-19 samples came from the United States, Italy and Spain. Sources were T cells, B-cell-depleted T cells, or PBMCs; the material itself was cDNA or gDNA.

Authors' methods: For nucleated cells, counts were estimated from reference gene primer amplification. Repertoires were generated with immunoSEQ multiplex PCR, while TCRdb's copy carries only in-frame clones and drops some. That table is the source of V, J and clone size, and D and trimming were worked out from the DNA. The sample lists approximately 360,000 clones, roughly four fifths occurring once. As to this clone: Other nucleotide sequences from this sample produce the same CDR3.

The CDR3 runs 13 residues. The ends were cut back, 1 base at V and 7 bases at J, with 8 bases in the middle. Germline V CDR1 and CDR2: MNHEY, SMNVEV (reference sequence). The chain is built from TRBV27 and TRBJ2-1; no clear D. The sequence came from a woman aged 45-65 years who had recovered from COVID-19. The sample was PBMCs or T cells enriched from blood (not recorded which). CDR3 DNA: TGTGCCAGCAGTTTATGGGCTAAGAATGAGCAGTTCTTC. Translating it yields CASSLWAKNEQFF.